Shown below are 22 T cell receptor beta chains from a single sample sequenced in a study of shared clonotypes between healthy human individuals. CD45RO-negative cells were positively selected for CCR7, leaving out terminally differentiated effector memory CD45RA+ cells. Sequencing used immunoSEQ multiplex PCR; TCRdb keeps in-frame clones, though not all of them. Of hundreds of thousands of clones listed, 95% to 96% are singletons. Source material: naive CD8+ T cells sorted from blood. These receptor sequences come from a woman aged 30 to 39 in good health.

The chain combines TRBV4-1 with TRBJ1-5; 8 bases align to TRBD1. After removal of 0 bases from V and 5 bases from J, the junction contained 12 bases not matched to a gene. Germline CDR1 and CDR2: MGHRA and YSYEKL. This CDR3 is 18 amino acids long. CDR3 loop: CASSQDRTGLGWDQPQHF. The CDR3 nucleotides read TGCGCCAGCAGCCAAGATAGGACAGGGCTGGGATGGGATCAGCCCCAGCATTTT.

The chain joins TRBV6-5 to TRBJ1-3; D uncertain. The CDR3 covers 15 residues. Germline assignment: CDR1 MNHEY and CDR2 SVGAGI. Trimming took off 5 bases at V and 3 bases at J, with 14 bases between the two ends. DNA for the CDR3: TGTGCCAGCAGTCCGACCGACTGGAGTGGAAACACCATATATTTT. Encoded protein: CASSPTDWSGNTIYF.

This chain links TRBV28 with TRBJ2-7; D perhaps matches TRBD1 (6 bases). The V gene's germline CDR1 is MDHEN and CDR2 SYDVKM. This CDR3 has 15 amino acids. Trimming took off 5 bases at V and 3 bases at J, with 17 bases between the two ends. The CDR3 reads CASSPQAQGSYEQYF. Written as DNA, the CDR3 is TGTGCCAGCAGTCCCCAAGCCCAGGGGAGCTACGAGCAGTACTTC.

This rearrangement joins TRBV28 to TRBJ2-1, with 10 bases lining up with TRBD2. This CDR3 has 17 amino acids. The ends lost 5 bases at V and 2 bases at J; junction bases unmatched: 9. In germline, CDR1 is MDHEN, CDR2 SYDVKM. CDR3 residues: CASSPQAGGLTYNEQFF. The CDR3 DNA reads as TGTGCCAGCAGTCCACAAGCGGGAGGGTTGACCTACAATGAGCAGTTCTTC.

This chain connects TRBV6-6 to TRBJ1-2; D is unresolved. Trimming removed 2 bases at V and 5 bases at J, with 6 bases between. Germline V gene sequence: CDR1 MNHNY, CDR2 SVGAGI (reference sequence). CDR3 size: 12 residues. The CDR3 DNA is TGTGCCAGCAGTTACACCCCGTATGGCTACACCTTC. This gives the protein CASSYTPYGYTF.

This clone appeared a single time. V is TRBV6-6 and J is TRBJ2-7, with D unclear. The CDR3 contains 13 residues. V gave up 1 base and J gave up 4 bases, with 8 bases separating them. CDR1 and CDR2 from the germline V gene are MNHNY and SVGAGI (reference sequence). The CDR3 region has the DNA TGTGCCAGCAGTTACTTCTGGAGTTACGAGCAGTACTTC. Amino acid sequence: CASSYFWSYEQYF.

This clone was detected a few times. The chain's CDR3 is CASSYGGQPQETQYF. The CDR3 nucleotides are TGTGCCAGCAGTTACGGGGGCCAGCCCCAAGAGACCCAGTACTTC. The V and J genes are TRBV6-5 and TRBJ2-5; the D gene is possibly TRBD1 (6 bases). With 2 bases removed from V and 1 base from J, the gap between germline ends came to 11 bases. This CDR3 contains 15 residues. CDR1 MNHEY and CDR2 SVGAGI come from the germline V gene.

This clone was detected only once. Other DNA sequences within the sample encode an identical CDR3. The chain links TRBV4-1 to TRBJ2-1; TRBD2 matches at 7 bases. The trim removed 0 bases at V and 0 bases at J, leaving 2 bases unmatched. CDR1 and CDR2 (germline): MGHRA, YSYEKL. The CDR3 extends over 16 amino acids. CDR3 nucleotides: TGCGCCAGCAGCCAAGAAGGCGGGAGCTCCTACAATGAGCAGTTCTTC. It codes for CASSQEGGSSYNEQFF.

The chain carries TRBV10-3 and TRBJ1-1; 8 bases are shared with TRBD1. Trimming took 0 bases from V and 10 from J; bases not matched to a gene: 1. The CDR3 runs 12 residues. Germline V CDR1 and CDR2: ENHRY, SYGVKD. CDR3 sequence (DNA): TGTGCCATCAGTGAGTCTACAGGGGGAGCTTTCTTT. Protein product: CAISESTGGAFF.

V is TRBV11-2 and J is TRBJ1-5; TRBD1 is a possible D gene (5 bases). Germline V gene lookup returns CDR1 SGHAT and CDR2 FQNNGV. The CDR3 extends over 15 amino acids. Trimming left V 5 bases short and J 2 bases short, with 13 bases between. This chain's CDR3 is CASSLRGGGNQPQHF. CDR3 DNA: TGTGCCAGCAGCCTCCGTGGGGGTGGCAATCAGCCCCAGCATTTT. Full variable domain (missing parts from reference TRBV11-2 and TRBJ1-5): EAGVAQSPRYKIIEKRQSVAFWCNPISGHATLYWYQQILGQGPKLLIQFQNNGVVDDSQLPKDRFSAERLKGVDSTLKIQPAKLEDSAVYLCASSLRGGGNQPQHFGDGTRLSIL.

This chain connects TRBV15 to TRBJ2-1, with unresolved D. Deletions cut 6 bases from V and 0 bases from J, with 9 bases between. CDR1 and CDR2 (germline): LNHNV, YYDKDF (reference sequence). This CDR3 is built from 14 residues. The CDR3 region is CATSTTYSYNEQFF. In nucleotides, the CDR3 is TGTGCCACCAGTACAACATACTCCTACAATGAGCAGTTCTTC.

The chain recombines TRBV10-1 with TRBJ2-2, with 10 bases aligning to TRBD2. Germline CDR1 and CDR2: WNHNN and SYGVQD (reference sequence). V lost 5 bases to trimming and J lost 5 bases; unmatched junction nucleotides: 8. This CDR3 is built from 16 residues. CDR3 region: CASSPTGTSVTGELFF. DNA for the CDR3: TGCGCCAGCAGTCCGACCGGGACTAGCGTAACCGGGGAGCTGTTTTTT.

This chain uses TRBV7-7 with TRBJ2-2; D not certain. V was cut by 2 bases and J by 1 base, with 8 bases left in between. The CDR3 totals 15 residues. Per the germline V gene, CDR1 is SSHAT and CDR2 is FNYEAQ (reference sequence). The CDR3 here is CASSLYTGNTGELFF. The CDR3 DNA reads TGTGCCAGCAGCTTATATACGGGGAACACCGGGGAGCTGTTTTTT.

CDR3 loop: CASTLAGPWETQYF. As DNA, the CDR3 is TGCGCCAGCACCCTAGCGGGGCCCTGGGAGACCCAGTACTTC. The chain has TRBV10-2 and TRBJ2-5; 9 positions match TRBD2. The CDR3 contains 14 residues. From germline, CDR1 is WSHSY and CDR2 SAAADI. With V trimmed by 7 bases and J by 5 bases, 8 bases remained unmatched.

CDR3 DNA: TGTGCCAGCAGTTCCCAAGGGACGGGTCAGCCCCAGCATTTT. Encoded protein: CASSSQGTGQPQHF. The chain combines TRBV28 with TRBJ1-5, with D perhaps TRBD1 (5 bases). CDR1 and CDR2 (germline): MDHEN, SYDVKM. Trimming removed 4 bases at V and 6 bases at J, with 13 bases between. This CDR3 has 14 residues.

The V call is TRBV28, the J call TRBJ1-2; D remains ambiguous. CDR1 is MDHEN, CDR2 SYDVKM, per germline. This CDR3 region has 15 residues. The V end lost 6 bases, the J end lost 7 bases, and 21 bases lay between the germline ends. For the CDR3, the DNA is TGTGCCAGCAGCCTCAAAGTTGCGGGGTATGGTGGCTACACCTTC. It yields the protein CASSLKVAGYGGYTF.

CDR3 amino acids: CASPEWDRGNTEAFF. The DNA for the CDR3 is TGTGCCAGCCCAGAGTGGGATCGGGGGAACACTGAAGCTTTCTTT. This chain connects TRBV6-4 to TRBJ1-1; D gene uncertain. Trimming removed 8 bases from V and 1 base from J, with 17 bases in between. CDR3 size: 15 residues. CDR1 is MRHNA, CDR2 SNTAGT, per germline.

The chain combines TRBV19 with TRBJ1-5; D not resolved. Germline lookup yields CDR1 LNHDA and CDR2 SQIVND (reference sequence). The CDR3 is 15 amino acids. Trimming took off 0 bases at V and 3 bases at J, with 9 bases between the two ends. CDR3: CASSIDDQYNQPQHF. The DNA of the CDR3 is TGTGCCAGTAGTATAGATGACCAGTACAATCAGCCCCAGCATTTT.

J is TRBJ2-7 and V is TRBV19; possible D gene TRBD2, 6 bases. CDR1 LNHDA and CDR2 SQIVND come from the germline V gene (reference sequence). V was pared by 4 bases and J by 1 base, with 11 bases between. This CDR3 has 14 amino acids. The CDR3 spells CASSTAGGSYEQYF. CDR3 nucleotide sequence: TGTGCCAGTAGTACCGCCGGAGGGTCCTACGAGCAGTACTTC.

The rearrangement joins TRBV6-1 to TRBJ2-1; 8 bases agree with TRBD2. This CDR3 is built from 15 residues. Germline V gene data show CDR1 as MNHNS and CDR2 as SASEGT. V trimming: 4 bases; J trimming: 7 bases; junction bases outside the gene matches: 9. This chain's CDR3 is CASSARTSLLNEQFF. The CDR3 DNA is TGTGCCAGCAGTGCGCGGACTAGCCTTTTGAATGAGCAGTTCTTC.

This chain connects TRBV5-1 to TRBJ2-3, with D hard to call. The CDR3 loop spans 18 amino acids. The V gene's germline CDR1 is SGHRS and CDR2 YFSETQ. Trimming stripped 4 bases from V and 0 bases from J, with 21 bases between. The CDR3 loop reads CASSRPGRLRGSTDTQYF. The CDR3 DNA is TGCGCCAGCAGCCGCCCCGGACGGCTGCGAGGTAGCACAGATACGCAGTATTTT.

In this sample, this clone turned up a few times. The gene calls are TRBV19 and TRBJ1-1; perhaps TRBD1 as D (5 bases). The CDR3 contains 14 residues. V was pared by 4 bases and J by 7 bases, with 16 bases between. Germline V gives CDR1 LNHDA, CDR2 SQIVND (reference sequence). In DNA, the CDR3 is TGTGCCAGTAGTAGTACAGAGGGACCAAATGAAGCTTTCTTT. It is translated as CASSSTEGPNEAFF.